The 5 T cell receptor beta chains in this list originate from one sample, sequenced in a study. Here immunoSEQ multiplex PCR was the method, and the copy in TCRdb shows in-frame clones only, minus some. Of 60,000 to 75,000 clones in the sample, 93% are singletons; the top ten hold roughly 4%. The sequenced sample consisted of PBMCs. The receptors originated from a man aged 40-49 years with rheumatoid arthritis.

The V call is TRBV5-1, the J call TRBJ2-6; 9 bases are a match to TRBD1. Per germline, CDR1 SGHRS and CDR2 YFSETQ. Germline trimming cut 0 bases from V and 0 bases from J; bases unmatched to any gene: 1. The CDR3 sequence is 17 residues long. In nucleotides, the CDR3 is TGCGCCAGCAGCTTGGCGGGACAGGGCTCTGGGGCCAACGTCCTGACTTTC. Translation: CASSLAGQGSGANVLTF.

The chain is built from TRBV7-9 and TRBJ2-7; 7 bases line up with TRBD1. This CDR3 has 14 amino acids. V shed 5 bases and J 4 bases; nucleotides not matched to a gene: 8. Germline assignment: CDR1 SEHNR and CDR2 FQNEAQ (reference sequence). In nucleotides, the CDR3 is TGTGCCAGCAGCCCCCGGACAGGACCTTACGAGCAGTACTTC. Its protein is CASSPRTGPYEQYF.

The J gene is TRBJ2-2, the V gene TRBV30, with 7 positions matching TRBD1. The V segment lost 3 bases and the J segment 4 bases; nucleotides outside the gene matches: 8. Germline V lookup: CDR1 GTSNPN, CDR2 SVGIG (reference sequence). The CDR3 contains 15 residues. The CDR3, as DNA: TGTGCCTGGAGATCAGGGGGAGTTAGCACCGGGGAGCTGTTTTTT. It is translated as CAWRSGGVSTGELFF.

This sequence joins TRBV30 and TRBJ1-1, with a weak D call TRBD1 (6 bases). This CDR3 has 15 amino acids. Trimming shortened V by 2 bases and J by 3 bases, and 16 bases separated the two germline ends. Germline loops: CDR1 GTSNPN, CDR2 SVGIG (reference sequence). The CDR3 loop is CAWSRWGGEDTEAFF. The CDR3 DNA follows: TGTGCCTGGAGTCGGTGGGGGGGCGAAGACACTGAAGCTTTCTTT. Based on the CDR3 plus reference TRBV30 and TRBJ1-1, the full variable domain is SQTIHQWPATLVQPVGSPLSLECTVEGTSNPNLYWYRQAAGRGLQLLFYSVGIGQISSEVPQNLSASRPQDRQFILSSKKLLLSDSGFYLCAWSRWGGEDTEAFFGQGTRLTVV.

This chain links TRBV5-1 with TRBJ1-1, with D possibly matching TRBD1 (6 bases). The CDR3 spans 15 residues. V was clipped by 1 base and J by 6 bases, with 16 bases between them. Germline V gives CDR1 SGHRS, CDR2 YFSETQ. Written as DNA, the CDR3 is TGCGCCAGCAGCTTGAGGACAGATACGACCCCTGAAGCTTTCTTT. This sequence encodes CASSLRTDTTPEAFF.